Below, 27 T cell receptor beta chains from the same sample are listed, as sequenced in a study of T-cell memory formation after mild COVID-19. Using its own MiXCR run on the 5' RACE reads, TCRdb lists one record per CDR3 protein. Here the sample spans about 430,000 distinct CDR3 sequences, less than 25% being singletons. Sequenced: PBMCs or a T cell subset sorted from them (not recorded which). The source is an adult woman who had mild COVID-19 (a few samples of this study predate the infection). Cell type and time point are not known.

The chain uses TRBV15 and TRBJ1-2; TRBD1 matches 8 bases. The CDR3 consists of 13 residues. The V gene end was trimmed by 5 bases and the J gene end by 4 bases; junction bases not matched to a gene: 3. The V gene's germline CDR1 is LNHNV and CDR2 YYDKDF (reference sequence). The CDR3 loop is CATSGGQGYGYTF. For the CDR3, the DNA is TGTGCCACCAGCGGTGGACAGGGCTATGGCTACACCTTC.

The chain employs TRBV4-1 and TRBJ2-7; the D gene is possibly TRBD2 (6 bases). V gave up 0 bases and J gave up 3 bases, with 15 bases separating them. The germline CDR1 and CDR2 sequences are MGHRA and YSYEKL. This CDR3 is built from 16 residues. CDR3 DNA sequence: TGCGCCAGCAGCCAAGATGGGCTAGCGCCTTTCTACGAGCAGTACTTC. It specifies CASSQDGLAPFYEQYF.

V usage is TRBV20-1 and J usage is TRBJ2-1, with D perhaps matching TRBD2 (5 bases). Per the germline V gene, CDR1 is DFQATT and CDR2 is SNEGSKA (reference sequence). The CDR3 runs 14 residues. The ends were cut back, 5 bases at V and 0 bases at J, with 11 bases in the middle. In DNA form, the CDR3 reads TGCAGTGCTGGTAGCGATAGCTCCTACAATGAGCAGTTCTTC. Its protein is CSAGSDSSYNEQFF.

The CDR3 DNA is TGTGCCAGCAGCCCCGAGGGGGCCTACAATGAGCAGTTCTTC. Amino acid sequence: CASSPEGAYNEQFF. The chain employs TRBV7-9 and TRBJ2-1, with a tentative D call TRBD1 (6 bases). From germline, CDR1 is SEHNR and CDR2 FQNEAQ (reference sequence). V dropped 5 bases and J dropped 2 bases, with 10 bases sitting between them. This CDR3 spans 14 amino acids.

Only a few counts were recorded for this clonotype. V gene TRBV5-1 combines with J gene TRBJ1-1, with D unresolved. V was cut by 3 bases and J by 8 bases, with 11 bases left in between. The CDR3 extends over 12 amino acids. The germline gives CDR1 SGHRS, CDR2 YFSETQ. The CDR3: CASSSTLQEAFF. The DNA of the CDR3 is TGCGCCAGCAGCTCGACCCTACAAGAAGCTTTCTTT.

The CDR3 loop reads CAWSIAGGQYEQYF. CDR3 DNA: TGTGCCTGGAGTATAGCGGGAGGTCAGTACGAGCAGTACTTC. The rearrangement links TRBV30 to TRBJ2-7, with 10 positions matching TRBD2. The CDR3 length is 14 residues. Per germline, CDR1 GTSNPN and CDR2 SVGIG (reference sequence). After removal of 2 bases from V and 4 bases from J, the junction contained 5 bases not matched to a gene.

The chain has TRBV9 and TRBJ2-2; possibly TRBD2 for D (6 bases). The CDR3 consists of 16 residues. V was trimmed by 4 bases and J by 1 base, leaving 14 bases between them. Germline V gene sequence: CDR1 SGDLS, CDR2 YYNGEE. Here the CDR3 reads CASSPRGSGNTGELFF. CDR3 in DNA: TGTGCCAGCAGCCCACGGGGTAGCGGGAACACCGGGGAGCTGTTTTTT.

The chain uses TRBV5-4 and TRBJ2-4; D ambiguous. V was cut by 0 bases and J by 3 bases, with 4 bases left in between. The CDR3 length is 13 residues. In germline, CDR1 is SGHNT, CDR2 YYREEE (reference sequence). CDR3 DNA sequence: TGTGCCAGCAGCTTGGTCGGCAAAAACATTCAGTACTTC. This sequence encodes CASSLVGKNIQYF.

The chain joins TRBV20-1 to TRBJ2-3; D gene unclear. The CDR3 totals 11 residues. Per germline, CDR1 DFQATT and CDR2 SNEGSKA (reference sequence). V lost 6 bases and J lost 6, with 10 bases in between. The CDR3: CSALRRDTQYF. The CDR3 nucleotides read TGCAGTGCCCTCAGACGGGATACGCAGTATTTT.

The chain employs TRBV14 and TRBJ1-2; no firm D call. V lost 1 base and J 5 bases, leaving 5 bases between the germline ends. Germline CDR1 reads SGHDN; CDR2 reads FVKESK. The CDR3 runs to 12 residues. CDR3 loop: CASSQAGYGYTF. The CDR3 coding sequence is TGTGCCAGCAGCCAAGCGGGGTATGGCTACACCTTC.

The CDR3 is CSVEERGTRTAYEQYF. For the CDR3, the DNA is TGCAGCGTTGAAGAAAGGGGGACCCGGACAGCCTACGAGCAGTACTTC. This chain connects TRBV29-1 to TRBJ2-7, with a tentative D call TRBD1 (6 bases). V was shortened by 0 bases and J by 2 bases, with 17 bases between the two germline ends. CDR3 length equals 16 residues. The germline gives CDR1 SQVTM, CDR2 ANQGSEA.

The chain combines TRBV12-3 or TRBV12-4 with TRBJ1-4; D unclear. The CDR3 has 12 amino acids. Deletions cut 10 bases from V and 3 bases from J, with 9 bases between. The CDR3 sequence: CATARSNEKLFF. The CDR3 DNA sequence: TGTGCCACCGCACGGTCTAATGAAAAACTGTTTTTT.

This chain joins TRBV5-1 and TRBJ1-5; maybe TRBD1 (5 bases). This CDR3 is 14 amino acids long. In germline, CDR1 is SGHRS, CDR2 YFSETQ. V was cut by 2 bases and J by 3 bases, with 9 bases left in between. The CDR3 protein is CASSFSGLNQPQHF. The DNA for the CDR3 is TGCGCCAGCAGCTTTTCGGGGCTCAATCAGCCCCAGCATTTT.

This clonotype was detected a few times. The chain has TRBV6-5 and TRBJ2-2, with D possibly TRBD1 on 5 matching bases. Between the trimmed V and J ends, which lost 2 bases and 7 bases, there was a span of 17 bases. Germline V gives CDR1 MNHEY, CDR2 SVGAGI. The CDR3 extends over 16 amino acids. The CDR3 region has the DNA TGTGCCAGCAGTTACACCTTATCTACAGGTAGCGGGGAGCTGTTTTTT. Its translation: CASSYTLSTGSGELFF.

The V gene is TRBV12-3 or TRBV12-4, the J gene TRBJ2-3; TRBD2 agrees at 9 bases. Trimming at V came to 5 bases and at J to 1 base, leaving 4 bases not matched to a gene. This CDR3 spans 15 amino acids. The CDR3 coding sequence is TGTGCCAGCAGTCACAGGACTAGCGGCACAGATACGCAGTATTTT. This translates into CASSHRTSGTDTQYF.

This clonotype was observed a few times. The chain uses TRBV5-5 and TRBJ1-1; possible D gene TRBD1, 5 bases. Trimming left V 4 bases short and J 7 bases short, with 11 bases between. This CDR3 contains 12 residues. Germline CDR1 reads SGHKS; CDR2 reads YYEKEE (reference sequence). In DNA form, the CDR3 reads TGTGCCAGCAGCCTGGGGGTGGGTGAAGCTTTCTTT. Encoded protein: CASSLGVGEAFF.

V gene TRBV5-1 combines with J gene TRBJ2-5; D possibly corresponds to TRBD2 (6 bases). Looked up from germline, CDR1 is SGHRS and CDR2 is YFSETQ. V lost 0 bases and J lost 1, with 10 bases in between. The CDR3 contains 15 residues. The CDR3 loop is CASSLGGGVQETQYF. The CDR3 nucleotides are TGCGCCAGCAGCTTGGGCGGCGGGGTCCAAGAGACCCAGTACTTC.

In its sample, this clonotype was seen a few times. This chain links TRBV12-5 with TRBJ1-1; D is perhaps TRBD1 (5 bases). The CDR3 runs 13 residues. Between the trimmed V and J ends, which lost 7 bases and 9 bases, there was a span of 18 bases. Germline V gene data show CDR1 as LGHNT and CDR2 as FRNRAP. The CDR3 bases are TGTGCTAGTGCCGACCCCGGGGACGGGAAAGCTTTCTTT. This sequence encodes CASADPGDGKAFF. Combining the CDR3 with reference TRBV12-5 and TRBJ1-1 gives the whole variable domain DARVTQTPRHKVTEMGQEVTMRCQPILGHNTVFWYRQTMMQGLELLAYFRNRAPLDDSGMPKDRFSAEMPDATLATLKIQPSEPRDSAVYFCASADPGDGKAFFGQGTRLTVV.

The table lists this clonotype with a few counts. V and J are TRBV11-3 and TRBJ2-1; 8 nucleotides agree with TRBD1. V shed 0 bases, J shed 15 bases, and the junction held 7 bases outside the gene matches. From germline, CDR1 is SGHNT and CDR2 YENEEA. This CDR3 region has 13 residues. This CDR3 is CASSLDRTGNPFF. CDR3 nucleotide sequence: TGTGCCAGCAGCTTAGATCGGACAGGGAATCCGTTCTTC.

The chain joins TRBV20-1 to TRBJ1-2, with D possibly matching TRBD1 (5 bases). Germline lookup yields CDR1 DFQATT and CDR2 SNEGSKA (reference sequence). Deletions cut 8 bases from V and 5 bases from J, with 21 bases between. The CDR3 is made up of 14 amino acids. The DNA for the CDR3 is TGCAGTCCCGGGACGGCCGCACCCTCATATGGCTACACCTTC. Translated, it gives CSPGTAAPSYGYTF.

There are a few counts of this clonotype. This chain links TRBV7-2 with TRBJ2-7; D is uncertain. The CDR3 runs 13 residues. Per the germline V gene, CDR1 is SGHTA and CDR2 is FQGNSA. V was cut by 4 bases and J by 0 bases, with 7 bases left in between. CDR3 amino acids: CASSSVRSYEQYF. As DNA, the CDR3 is TGTGCCAGCAGCTCCGTGCGCTCCTACGAGCAGTACTTC.

This clonotype was picked up a small number of times. The chain employs TRBV12-3 or TRBV12-4 and TRBJ2-3; D might be TRBD2 (6 bases). V lost 7 bases to trimming and J lost 5 bases, with 13 bases between them. The CDR3 runs to 13 residues. CDR3 amino acids: CASTEGAGDTQYF. As DNA, the CDR3 is TGTGCCAGCACCGAGGGAGCGGGAGATACGCAGTATTTT.

This sequence joins TRBV4-2 and TRBJ1-2, with a weak D call TRBD1 (6 bases). Between the trimmed V and J ends, which lost 4 bases and 4 bases, there was a span of 16 bases. The germline V gene has CDR1 LGHNA and CDR2 YNFKEQ. This CDR3 region has 15 residues. The CDR3 protein is CASSLSTGTLYGYTF. CDR3 nucleotide sequence: TGTGCCAGCAGCCTTAGTACGGGGACACTCTATGGCTACACCTTC.

V is TRBV12-3 or TRBV12-4 and J is TRBJ1-2, with D hard to call. This CDR3 region has 13 residues. V shed 2 bases and J shed 3 bases, with 7 bases lying between them. CDR3 amino acids: CASSLWQDYGYTF. In DNA form, the CDR3 reads TGTGCCAGCAGTTTATGGCAAGACTATGGCTACACCTTC.

This clonotype was seen a few times. The rearrangement links TRBV15 to TRBJ2-3; tentative D call: TRBD1 (5 bases). With 1 base removed from V and 2 bases from J, the gap between germline ends came to 13 bases. Germline CDR1 LNHNV, CDR2 YYDKDF (reference sequence). The CDR3 has 16 residues. CDR3 sequence: CATSRGPLGVTDTQYF. CDR3 sequence (DNA): TGTGCCACCAGCAGAGGCCCTCTAGGGGTCACAGATACGCAGTATTTT. Full variable domain (outside the CDR3, taken from reference TRBV15 and TRBJ2-3): DAMVIQNPRYQVTQFGKPVTLSCSQTLNHNVMYWYQQKSSQAPKLLFHYYDKDFNNEADTPDNFQSRRPNTSFCFLDIRSPGLGDTAMYLCATSRGPLGVTDTQYFGPGTRLTVL.

This clonotype was picked up a small number of times. CDR3 sequence: CSAPKLGQNTDTQYF. CDR3 bases: TGCAGTGCTCCTAAATTAGGACAGAACACAGATACGCAGTATTTT. The gene calls are TRBV20-1 and TRBJ2-3, with TRBD1 as a possible D gene (6 bases). The V gene lost 5 bases and the J gene lost 2 bases, with 17 bases spanning the gap. The CDR3 length is 15 residues. CDR1 is DFQATT, CDR2 SNEGSKA, per germline (reference sequence).

The chain recombines TRBV7-2 with TRBJ1-1; D ambiguous. This CDR3 spans 16 amino acids. Germline CDR1 and CDR2: SGHTA and FQGNSA. Between the trimmed V and J ends, which lost 1 base and 1 base, there was a span of 13 bases. The CDR3 DNA sequence: TGTGCCAGCAGCTTAGAGCGGGGTCGTCCGAACACTGAAGCTTTCTTT. Protein sequence: CASSLERGRPNTEAFF.